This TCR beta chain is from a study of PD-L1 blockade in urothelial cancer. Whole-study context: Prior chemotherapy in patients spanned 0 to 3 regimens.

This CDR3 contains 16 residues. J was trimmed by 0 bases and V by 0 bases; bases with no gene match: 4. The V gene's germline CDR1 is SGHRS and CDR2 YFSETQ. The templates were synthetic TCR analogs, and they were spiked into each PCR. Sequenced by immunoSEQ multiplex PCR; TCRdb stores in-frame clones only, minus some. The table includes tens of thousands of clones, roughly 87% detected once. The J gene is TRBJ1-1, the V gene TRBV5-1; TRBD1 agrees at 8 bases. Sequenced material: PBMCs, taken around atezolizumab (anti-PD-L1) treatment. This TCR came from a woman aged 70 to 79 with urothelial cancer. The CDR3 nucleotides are TGCGCCAGCAGCTTGGTTCAGGGGGCGATGAACACTGAAGCTTTCTTT. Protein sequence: CASSLVQGAMNTEAFF. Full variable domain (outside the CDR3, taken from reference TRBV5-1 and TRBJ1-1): KAGVTQTPRYLIKTRGQQVTLSCSPISGHRSVSWYQQTPGQGLQFLFEYFSETQRNKGNFPGRFSGRQFSNSRSEMNVSTLELGDSALYLCASSLVQGAMNTEAFFGQGTRLTVV.